This entry describes one T cell receptor (beta chain). What it binds is not known. TCRdb re-called the 5' RACE reads through MiXCR, storing one row per CDR3 protein. The sample yields about 630,000 distinct CDR3 sequences, 12% seen once. The CDR3 sequence is 12 residues long. Trimming took 6 bases from V and 13 from J; bases not matched to a gene: 7. The record originates from a study of T cells after yellow fever vaccination. Findings of the study overall: A weaker but faster secondary response was observed, peaking on day 5 versus 15.

The receptor was derived from a man aged 25 to 45 who received the YFV17D yellow fever vaccine. Sequenced here: PBMCs, sampled on the day of the yellow fever booster vaccination. This chain connects TRBV12-3 or TRBV12-4 to TRBJ2-3; TRBD2 aligns across 10 bases. For the CDR3, the DNA is TGTGCCAGCAGGACGGGACTAGCGAGGGAGTATTTT. It yields the protein CASRTGLAREYF.